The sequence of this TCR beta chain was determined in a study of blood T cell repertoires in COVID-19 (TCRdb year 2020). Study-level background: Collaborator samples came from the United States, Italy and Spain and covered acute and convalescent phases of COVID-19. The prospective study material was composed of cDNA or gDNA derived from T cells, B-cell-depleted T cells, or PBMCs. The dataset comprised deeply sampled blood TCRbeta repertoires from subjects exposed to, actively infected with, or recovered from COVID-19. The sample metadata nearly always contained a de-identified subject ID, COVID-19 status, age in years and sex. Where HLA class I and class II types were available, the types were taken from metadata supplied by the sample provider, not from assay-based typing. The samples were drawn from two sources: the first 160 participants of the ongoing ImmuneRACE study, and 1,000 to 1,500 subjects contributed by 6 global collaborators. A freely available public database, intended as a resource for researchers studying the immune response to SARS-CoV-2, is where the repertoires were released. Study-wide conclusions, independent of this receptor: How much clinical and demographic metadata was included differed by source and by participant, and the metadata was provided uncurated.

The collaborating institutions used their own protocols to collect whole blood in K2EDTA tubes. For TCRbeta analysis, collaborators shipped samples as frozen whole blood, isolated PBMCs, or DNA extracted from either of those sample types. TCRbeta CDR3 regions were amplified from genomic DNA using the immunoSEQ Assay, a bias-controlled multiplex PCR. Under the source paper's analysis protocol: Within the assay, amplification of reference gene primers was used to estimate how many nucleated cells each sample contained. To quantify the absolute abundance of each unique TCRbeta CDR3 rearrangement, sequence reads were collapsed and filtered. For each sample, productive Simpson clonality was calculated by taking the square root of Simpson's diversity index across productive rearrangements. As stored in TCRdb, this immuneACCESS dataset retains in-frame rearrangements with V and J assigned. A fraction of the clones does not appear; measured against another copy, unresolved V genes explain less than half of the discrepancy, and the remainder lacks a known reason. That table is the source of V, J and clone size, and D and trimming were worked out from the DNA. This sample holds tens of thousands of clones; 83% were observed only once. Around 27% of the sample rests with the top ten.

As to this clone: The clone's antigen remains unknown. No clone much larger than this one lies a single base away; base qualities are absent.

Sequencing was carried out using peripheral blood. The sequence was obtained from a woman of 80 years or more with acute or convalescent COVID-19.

The DNA is as follows: TGTGCCACCCGGAAGGGGCTAGCGGGAGTAGATACGCAGTATTTT. This gives the protein CATRKGLAGVDTQYF. Recombination connected TRBV7-2 to TRBJ2-3, and 10 junctional nucleotides match TRBD2. Unmatched junction bases come to 12, with V trimmed by 10 bases and J by 5 bases. Taken from the germline V gene, the CDR1 and CDR2 loops are SGHTA and FQGNSA. The CDR3 spans 15 residues, from the cysteine through the phenylalanine. Only the CDR3 region is kept as DNA, spanning 45 bases read in frame from base 1.